Presented here are 2 T cell receptor beta chains from one specimen sequenced in a study of PD-L1 blockade in urothelial cancer listed by TCRdb under 2017. Library construction relied on the immunoSEQ multiplex PCR assay. Held by TCRdb, this immuneACCESS table contains in-frame sequences only and omits some clones. Under half of the omission traces to an unresolved V gene where checked; the cause of the rest is unknown. The sample yields roughly 120,000 clones; around 88% were counted once. The biggest ten clones account for 1.7% of the sample. The intended sense of this specimen's time point label: peripheral blood 6 weeks after treatment start. Sequenced here: PBMCs, sampled around atezolizumab (anti-PD-L1) treatment. These receptors were collected from a man aged 60 to 69 with urothelial cancer.

The chain is built from TRBV6-5 and TRBJ2-3; 7 nucleotides agree with TRBD2. V was clipped by 6 bases and J by 5 bases; unmatched bases: 11. From germline, CDR1 is MNHEY and CDR2 SVGAGI. This CDR3 has 15 amino acids. CDR3 DNA sequence: TGTGCCAGCAGCACCAGCGGGACCTCAAAAGATACGCAGTATTTT. It codes for CASSTSGTSKDTQYF.

The chain combines TRBV7-3 with TRBJ1-2; possible D gene TRBD1, 5 bases. The V gene's germline CDR1 is SGHTA and CDR2 FQGTGA. The V end lost 1 base, the J end lost 8 bases, and 14 bases lay between the germline ends. The CDR3 has 14 amino acids. The CDR3: CASSLRRGDTGYTF. The CDR3 coding sequence is TGTGCCAGCAGCTTAAGGCGGGGCGATACCGGCTACACCTTC.